This is a list of T cell receptor beta chains from one sample in a study of control samples from healthy donors and cancer patients. TCRdb keeps only in-frame clones here, not all; method: immunoSEQ multiplex PCR. The table lists 70,000 or so clones, 84% of them singletons. Sequencing input: blood. These receptors all stem from a man between 50 and 59 years old in good health. CDR3s include the opening cysteine and the closing phenylalanine or tryptophan. The D gene is left open where the match is weak. Clone size is given for some rows only: seen once, a few or many times, or a class if the clone is expanded.

v_call	j_call	clone_size	cdr3_length	d_call	cdr3_aa	cdr3_nt
TRBV27	TRBJ2-1	NA	19	TRBD2	CASRGRQGSTSGMNNEQFF	TGTGCCAGCAGGGGCCGACAGGGGTCCACTAGCGGGATGAACAATGAGCAGTTCTTC
TRBV7-9	TRBJ2-4	NA	12	NA	CASSVTENIQYF	TGTGCCAGCAGCGTCACAGAAAACATTCAGTACTTC
TRBV30	TRBJ1-5	few	13	NA	CAWSPDNNQPQHF	TGTGCCTGGAGTCCGGACAATAATCAGCCCCAGCATTTT
TRBV3-1/TRBV3-2	TRBJ2-5	NA	13	NA	CASSLQGGETQYF	TGTGCCAGCAGCCTACAGGGAGGAGAGACCCAGTACTTC
TRBV4-1	TRBJ1-1	NA	15	NA	CASSQGDWRNTEAFF	TGCGCCAGCAGCCAAGGGGACTGGCGGAACACTGAAGCTTTCTTT
TRBV5-4	TRBJ1-2	NA	13	NA	CASSLVRGNGYTF	TGTGCCAGCAGCTTGGTTCGGGGAAATGGCTACACCTTC
TRBV10-2	TRBJ2-7	NA	15	TRBD2	CASSEPSGSDYEQYF	TGCGCCAGCAGTGAGCCTAGCGGGAGCGACTACGAGCAGTACTTC
TRBV19	TRBJ1-6	NA	15	NA	CASSRGTGYNSPLHF	TGTGCCAGTAGTCGTGGTACGGGGTATAATTCACCCCTCCACTTT
TRBV20-1	TRBJ2-5	NA	13	NA	CSASEGSGETQYF	TGCAGTGCTAGTGAAGGGTCGGGAGAGACCCAGTACTTC
TRBV28	TRBJ2-7	NA	12	TRBD1	CASRGQGNEQYF	TGTGCCAGCAGGGGACAGGGGAACGAGCAGTACTTC
TRBV9	TRBJ2-3	NA	14	TRBD2	CASSPTSGTDTQYF	TGTGCCAGCAGCCCGACTAGCGGCACAGATACGCAGTATTTT
TRBV6-1	TRBJ2-7	NA	15	TRBD1	CASSEASAGGYEQYF	TGTGCCAGCAGTGAAGCTTCGGCAGGGGGCTACGAGCAGTACTTC
TRBV11-2	TRBJ2-3	NA	14	NA	CASSLDVGGDTQYF	TGTGCCAGCAGCTTAGACGTGGGAGGAGATACGCAGTATTTT
TRBV29-1	TRBJ2-3	NA	13	NA	CSGWGGSTDTQYF	TGCAGCGGGTGGGGGGGCAGCACAGATACGCAGTATTTT
TRBV7-3	TRBJ2-1	once	13	TRBD2	CASSLGTSNEQFF	TGTGCCAGCAGCTTAGGGACTAGCAATGAGCAGTTCTTC
TRBV18	TRBJ2-5	NA	12	NA	CASSPREETQYF	TGTGCCAGCTCACCCCGGGAAGAGACCCAGTACTTC
TRBV27	TRBJ2-1	NA	16	TRBD2	CASSLGLAGVVSEQFF	TGTGCCAGCAGTCTAGGACTAGCGGGAGTTGTAAGTGAGCAGTTCTTC
TRBV19	TRBJ1-4	NA	16	NA	CASSIPSTARNEKLFF	TGTGCCAGTAGTATCCCCTCGACAGCACGGAATGAAAAACTGTTTTTT
TRBV7-6	TRBJ1-6	NA	15	NA	CASSFRQASNSPLHF	TGTGCCAGCAGCTTTCGACAGGCGTCGAATTCACCCCTCCACTTT
TRBV19	TRBJ2-7	NA	15	TRBD2	CASSQDGRALYEQYF	TGTGCCAGTAGTCAGGACGGGAGGGCCCTCTACGAGCAGTACTTC
TRBV7-8	TRBJ1-1	NA	12	NA	CASSPLSTESFF	TGTGCCAGCAGCCCACTGTCGACTGAATCTTTCTTT
TRBV30	TRBJ1-2	NA	14	NA	CAWNPGQTNYGYTF	TGTGCCTGGAACCCGGGACAAACTAACTATGGCTACACCTTC
TRBV30	TRBJ2-1	NA	13	TRBD1	CAWTRTGSNEQFF	TGTGCCTGGACCCGGACAGGGTCGAATGAGCAGTTCTTC